The next 22 T cell receptor beta chains were all read from a single sample in a study of CD8+CD57+ T cells in acquired aplastic anemia. The study profiled TCR beta VDJ and CDR3 using genomic DNA as template. TCRdb passed the reads through MiXCR, listing each CDR3 protein once. The profile shows a few hundred thousand distinct CDR3 sequences, around 60% of them singletons. Material for sequencing was sorted CD4+, CD8+, or CD8+CD57+ T cells (not recorded which) from PBMCs. All receptors derive from a human donor in good health.

CDR3: CASSLQQYYEQYF. The DNA for the CDR3 is TGTGCCAGCAGCTTACAGCAATACTACGAGCAGTACTTC. V and J are TRBV5-8 and TRBJ2-7; D call uncertain. Germline V gives CDR1 SGHTS, CDR2 YDEGEE. There are 13 residues in the CDR3. The V gene lost 2 bases and the J gene lost 3 bases, with 9 bases spanning the gap.

This clonotype was seen many times. V and J are TRBV29-1 and TRBJ1-1; D uncertain. The ends were cut back, 1 base at V and 4 bases at J, with 7 bases in the middle. This CDR3 contains 12 residues. Germline CDR1 reads SQVTM; CDR2 reads ANQGSEA. The CDR3 DNA reads TGCAGCGTTGAAGGGGCAGCCACTGAAGCTTTCTTT. Amino acids: CSVEGAATEAFF.

The rearrangement joins TRBV12-3 or TRBV12-4 to TRBJ1-2; D not resolved. Trimming left V 5 bases short and J 6 bases short, with 22 bases between. The CDR3 consists of 16 residues. The CDR3 coding sequence is TGTGCCAGCAGTCTCATCCCAGGTCTGGGAAGAAATGGCTACACCTTC. Translating gives CASSLIPGLGRNGYTF.

V usage is TRBV9 and J usage is TRBJ2-5, with D perhaps TRBD1 (6 bases). Trimming removed 4 bases at V and 7 bases at J, with 11 bases between. The CDR3 is 12 amino acids. The V gene's germline CDR1 is SGDLS and CDR2 YYNGEE. The CDR3 loop is CASSYRAGTQYF. Here the CDR3 DNA reads TGTGCCAGCAGCTACAGGGCTGGGACCCAGTACTTC.

This clonotype occurred many times. The chain carries TRBV24-1 and TRBJ2-2, with D perhaps being TRBD1 or TRBD2 (7 bases each). Per the germline V gene, CDR1 is KGHDR and CDR2 is SFDVKD. This CDR3 has 14 residues. Trimming stripped 9 bases from V and 3 bases from J, with 13 bases between. CDR3 loop: CATRSGTDTGELFF. The DNA of the CDR3 is TGTGCCACCCGGAGCGGGACAGACACCGGGGAGCTGTTTTTT.

This clonotype was detected many times. The chain couples TRBV7-8 to TRBJ1-1; D gene uncertain. The V gene lost 0 bases and the J gene lost 1 base, with 6 bases spanning the gap. The CDR3 length is 14 residues. Looked up from germline, CDR1 is SGHVS and CDR2 is FQNEAQ. CDR3 DNA sequence: TGTGCCAGCAGCTTAGCGAGGAAGAACACTGAAGCTTTCTTT. It encodes CASSLARKNTEAFF.

This clonotype was counted once. The chain recombines TRBV20-1 with TRBJ1-1, with TRBD1 matching 8 bases. The junction had 7 bases not matched to a gene; V was cut back by 3 bases and J by 4 bases. This CDR3 contains 14 residues. Germline CDR1 and CDR2: DFQATT and SNEGSKA (reference sequence). The CDR3 DNA follows: TGCAGTGCTAGGGCCGGACAGGGAGTCACTGAAGCTTTCTTT. This sequence encodes CSARAGQGVTEAFF.

V and J are TRBV6-1 and TRBJ2-1, with TRBD1 matching 11 bases. The germline V gene encodes CDR1 MNHNS and CDR2 SASEGT. CDR3 length: 14 amino acids. The J segment lost 8 bases and the V segment lost 1 base, leaving 1 base of the junction unmatched. The CDR3, as DNA: TGTGCCAGCAGTGAAGGGACAGGGGGCGATGAGCAGTTCTTC. Its translation: CASSEGTGGDEQFF.

This chain joins TRBV20-1 and TRBJ2-7, with D maybe TRBD1 (6 bases). The length of the CDR3 is 13 residues. The germline V gene has CDR1 DFQATT and CDR2 SNEGSKA (reference sequence). Deletions cut 6 bases from V and 4 bases from J, with 16 bases between. CDR3 DNA sequence: TGCAGTGCCAGGACAGACCCAATTTACGAGCAGTACTTC. Translation: CSARTDPIYEQYF.

This clonotype was found many times. The chain uses TRBV14 and TRBJ2-7, with 10 bases identical to TRBD1. CDR3 length: 17 residues. Germline loops: CDR1 SGHDN, CDR2 FVKESK. The V and J ends lost 2 bases and 0 bases, in that order; junction bases with no gene match: 7. In DNA, the CDR3 is TGTGCCAGCAGCCAAAGTCCGGGACAGGGGTCCTCCTACGAGCAGTACTTC. Its protein is CASSQSPGQGSSYEQYF.

The CDR3 reads CASSPPGGGQETQYF. CDR3 in DNA: TGTGCCAGCTCACCCCCCGGCGGGGGACAAGAGACCCAGTACTTC. This chain uses TRBV18 with TRBJ2-5; 7 nucleotides agree with TRBD2. The junction had 6 bases not matched to a gene; V was cut back by 3 bases and J by 2 bases. CDR1 is KGHSH, CDR2 LQKENI, per germline. The CDR3 sequence is 15 residues long.

The genes are TRBV10-3 and TRBJ2-1; TRBD2 matches at 8 bases. Germline V gives CDR1 ENHRY, CDR2 SYGVKD. Trimming cost V 8 bases and J 5 bases; bases outside gene matches: 2. The CDR3 is 12 amino acids. The CDR3 region is CAIGRGDNEQFF. CDR3 DNA: TGTGCCATCGGGCGGGGGGACAATGAGCAGTTCTTC.

This chain links TRBV20-1 with TRBJ2-7; 10 positions match TRBD1. The CDR3 is 15 residues long. The germline CDR1 and CDR2 sequences are DFQATT and SNEGSKA (reference sequence). V was pared by 0 bases and J by 4 bases, with 6 bases of the junction left unmatched. CDR3 sequence: CSARDAGQGSYEQYF. The CDR3 DNA is TGCAGTGCTAGAGATGCGGGACAGGGGTCTTACGAGCAGTACTTC.

V usage is TRBV6-1 and J usage is TRBJ2-6, with D maybe TRBD1 (6 bases). CDR3 length: 16 residues. V dropped 4 bases and J dropped 4 bases, with 14 bases sitting between them. CDR1 and CDR2 (germline): MNHNS, SASEGT. CDR3 sequence: CASSVGSQGGANVLTF. The CDR3 DNA follows: TGTGCCAGCAGTGTTGGCTCCCAGGGGGGGGCCAACGTCCTGACTTTC.

This clonotype occurred a few times. V and J are TRBV20-1 and TRBJ2-7; 8 bases align to TRBD2. Per the germline V gene, CDR1 is DFQATT and CDR2 is SNEGSKA (reference sequence). This CDR3 is 16 amino acids long. V shed 0 bases, J shed 3 bases, and the junction held 10 bases outside the gene matches. The chain's CDR3 is CSARDGQSGGVYEQYF. As DNA, the CDR3 is TGCAGTGCTAGAGACGGACAGTCGGGAGGGGTCTACGAGCAGTACTTC.

The chain joins TRBV12-3 or TRBV12-4 to TRBJ2-6; D not resolved. Trimming stripped 4 bases from V and 8 bases from J, with 6 bases between. The CDR3 loop spans 12 amino acids. CDR3 bases: TGTGCCAGCAGTTGGGGAACCAACGTCCTGACTTTC. This translates into CASSWGTNVLTF.

The chain combines TRBV20-1 with TRBJ1-1, with D unresolved. The V and J ends lost 3 bases and 0 bases respectively, with 14 bases between them. Germline lookup yields CDR1 DFQATT and CDR2 SNEGSKA (reference sequence). The CDR3 has 15 amino acids. In DNA form, the CDR3 reads TGCAGTGCTAGGGAAGAGGAGATCATGAACACTGAAGCTTTCTTT. Amino acid sequence: CSAREEEIMNTEAFF.

This clonotype was observed once. Since the CDR3 does not end with the conserved phenylalanine or tryptophan, this likely comes from a read error. The chain recombines TRBV7-2 with TRBJ2-2, with D uncertain. This CDR3 has 13 amino acids. Trimming pared 6 bases from V and 5 bases from J, leaving 10 bases between. Germline CDR1 SGHTA, CDR2 FQGNSA. The chain's CDR3 is CASRRDLTGELFI. The CDR3 nucleotides are TGTGCCAGCAGGCGTGATCTTACCGGGGAGCTGTTTATT.

This chain connects TRBV2 to TRBJ2-1; 10 positions agree with TRBD2. This CDR3 spans 12 amino acids. With 8 bases clipped from V and 8 bases from J, the junction kept 3 bases outside the gene matches. Germline V lookup: CDR1 SNHLY, CDR2 FYNNEI. CDR3 bases: TGTGCCAGCTTAGCGGGAGGTTATGAGCAGTTCTTC. This sequence encodes CASLAGGYEQFF.

V usage is TRBV5-6 and J usage is TRBJ2-7; a weak D match, TRBD1 (6 bases). The CDR3 is 11 amino acids. Per the germline V gene, CDR1 is SGHDT and CDR2 is YYEEEE. Trimming left V 7 bases short and J 6 bases short, with 11 bases between. The CDR3 nucleotides are TGTGCCAGCGGGGGCCAGGGCGAGCAGTACTTC. Residues: CASGGQGEQYF.

This clonotype was found a few times. The chain recombines TRBV20-1 with TRBJ2-3, with D perhaps assigned TRBD1 or TRBD2 (5 bases each). From germline, CDR1 is DFQATT and CDR2 SNEGSKA (reference sequence). There are 14 residues in the CDR3. With 4 bases removed from V and 3 bases from J, the gap between germline ends came to 14 bases. The CDR3 bases are TGCAGTGCTACTGGGGGACGCGGAACAGATACGCAGTATTTT. Protein: CSATGGRGTDTQYF.

This clonotype appeared many times. The chain couples TRBV9 to TRBJ2-3; D not resolved. The ends were cut back, 0 bases at V and 4 bases at J, with 6 bases in the middle. CDR3 length: 13 amino acids. CDR1 and CDR2 from the germline V gene are SGDLS and YYNGEE. The CDR3 reads CASSVGFSDTQYF. The CDR3 nucleotides are TGTGCCAGCAGCGTAGGTTTTTCAGATACGCAGTATTTT.